This T cell receptor beta chain was captured by sequencing in a study of T cells in Graves' hyperthyroidism and ophthalmopathy. Regions amplified from RNA transcripts were the TCR beta CDR3 regions. Initially, a first-round RT-PCR of the TCR CDR3 employed the HTBI primer set. TCRdb itself ran the multiplex PCR reads through MiXCR, one entry per CDR3 protein. The sample carries around 600,000 distinct CDR3 sequences, 13% to 15% recorded once. Study observations and caveats: It was a median approximately 7.1 months before onset that the model predicted ophthalmopathy.

Each 10 ml fresh peripheral blood draw supplied the PBMCs. This clonotype was found many times. Its antigen is currently unknown. J was trimmed by 5 bases and V by 6 bases; bases with no gene match: 9. CDR1 is MNHEY, CDR2 SMNVEV, per germline (reference sequence). The CDR3 totals 14 residues. The J gene is TRBJ1-1, the V gene TRBV27; 7 nucleotides match TRBD1. The sequence derives from a woman between 45 and 65 years old with Graves' ophthalmopathy. Sample: blood. The CDR3 reads CASRMRGLGTEAFF. DNA for the CDR3: TGTGCCAGCAGAATGAGGGGGCTTGGGACTGAAGCTTTCTTT.